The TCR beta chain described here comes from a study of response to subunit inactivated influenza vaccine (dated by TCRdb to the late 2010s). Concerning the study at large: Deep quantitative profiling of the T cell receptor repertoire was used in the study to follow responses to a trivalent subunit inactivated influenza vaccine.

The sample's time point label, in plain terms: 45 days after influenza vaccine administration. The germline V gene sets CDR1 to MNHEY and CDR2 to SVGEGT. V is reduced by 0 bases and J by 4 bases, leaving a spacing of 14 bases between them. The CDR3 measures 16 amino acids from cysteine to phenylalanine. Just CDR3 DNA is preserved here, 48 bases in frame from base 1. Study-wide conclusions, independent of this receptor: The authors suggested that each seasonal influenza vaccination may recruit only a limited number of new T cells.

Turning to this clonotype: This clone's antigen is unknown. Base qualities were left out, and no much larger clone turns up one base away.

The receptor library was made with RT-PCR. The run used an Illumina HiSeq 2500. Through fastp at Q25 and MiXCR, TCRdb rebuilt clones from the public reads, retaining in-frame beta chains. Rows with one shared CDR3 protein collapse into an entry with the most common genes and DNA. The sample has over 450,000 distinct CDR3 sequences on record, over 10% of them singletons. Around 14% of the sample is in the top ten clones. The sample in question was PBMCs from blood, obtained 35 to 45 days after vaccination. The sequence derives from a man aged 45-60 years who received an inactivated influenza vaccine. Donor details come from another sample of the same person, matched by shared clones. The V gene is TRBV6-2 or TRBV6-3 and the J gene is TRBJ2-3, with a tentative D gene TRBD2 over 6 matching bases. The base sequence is TGTGCCAGCAGTTACTCGCCGCCGGACTACGCAGATACGCAGTATTTT. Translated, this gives CASSYSPPDYADTQYF.